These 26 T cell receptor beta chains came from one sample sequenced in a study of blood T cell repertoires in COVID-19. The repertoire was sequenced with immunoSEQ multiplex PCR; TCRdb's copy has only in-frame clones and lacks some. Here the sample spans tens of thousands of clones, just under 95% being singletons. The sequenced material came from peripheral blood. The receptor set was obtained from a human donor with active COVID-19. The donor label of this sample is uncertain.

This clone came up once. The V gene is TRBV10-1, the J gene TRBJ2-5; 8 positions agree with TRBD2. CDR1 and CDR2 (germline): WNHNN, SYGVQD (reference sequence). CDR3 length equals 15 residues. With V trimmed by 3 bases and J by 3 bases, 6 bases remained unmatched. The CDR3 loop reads CASSEGAGVKETQYF. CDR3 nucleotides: TGCGCCAGCAGTGAAGGAGCGGGAGTTAAAGAGACCCAGTACTTC.

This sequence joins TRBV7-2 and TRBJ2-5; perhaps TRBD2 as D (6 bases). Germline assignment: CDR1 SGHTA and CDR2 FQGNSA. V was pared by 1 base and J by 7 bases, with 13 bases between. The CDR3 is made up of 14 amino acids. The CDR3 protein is CASSLDDGRGTQYF. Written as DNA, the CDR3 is TGTGCCAGCAGCTTAGACGACGGGAGAGGGACCCAGTACTTC.

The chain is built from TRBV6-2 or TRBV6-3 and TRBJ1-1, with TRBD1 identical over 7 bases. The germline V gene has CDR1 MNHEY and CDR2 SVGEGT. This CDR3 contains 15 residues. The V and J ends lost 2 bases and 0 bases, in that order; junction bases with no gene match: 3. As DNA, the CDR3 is TGTGCCAGCAGTTACGGGGACAGATTGAACACTGAAGCTTTCTTT. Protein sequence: CASSYGDRLNTEAFF.

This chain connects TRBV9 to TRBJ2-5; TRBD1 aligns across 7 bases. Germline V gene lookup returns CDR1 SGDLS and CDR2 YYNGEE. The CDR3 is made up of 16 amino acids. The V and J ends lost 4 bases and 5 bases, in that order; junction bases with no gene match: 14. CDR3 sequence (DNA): TGTGCCAGCAGCCCTCGGACGGGACAGAGACTCGAGACCCAGTACTTC. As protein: CASSPRTGQRLETQYF.

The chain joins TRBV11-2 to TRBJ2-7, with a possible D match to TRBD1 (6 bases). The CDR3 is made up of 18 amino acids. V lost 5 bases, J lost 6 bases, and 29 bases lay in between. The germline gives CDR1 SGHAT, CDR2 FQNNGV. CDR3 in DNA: TGTGCCAGCAGCCCGAGTAGGCGTGGGCGTGGGGGCGCCCCCGAGCAGTACTTC. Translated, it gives CASSPSRRGRGGAPEQYF.

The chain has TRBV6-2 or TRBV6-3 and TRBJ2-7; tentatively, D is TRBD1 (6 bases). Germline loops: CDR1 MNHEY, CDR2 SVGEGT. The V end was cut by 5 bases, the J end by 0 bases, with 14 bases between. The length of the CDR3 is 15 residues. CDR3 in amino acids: CASSPRDRPSYEQYF. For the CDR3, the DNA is TGTGCCAGCAGTCCCCGCGACAGGCCCTCCTACGAGCAGTACTTC.

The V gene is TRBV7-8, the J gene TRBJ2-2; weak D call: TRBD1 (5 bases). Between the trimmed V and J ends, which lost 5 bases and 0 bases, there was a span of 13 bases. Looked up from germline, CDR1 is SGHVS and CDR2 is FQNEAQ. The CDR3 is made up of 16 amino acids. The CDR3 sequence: CASSPRTGANTGELFF. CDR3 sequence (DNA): TGTGCCAGCAGCCCGAGAACAGGCGCGAACACCGGGGAGCTGTTTTTT.

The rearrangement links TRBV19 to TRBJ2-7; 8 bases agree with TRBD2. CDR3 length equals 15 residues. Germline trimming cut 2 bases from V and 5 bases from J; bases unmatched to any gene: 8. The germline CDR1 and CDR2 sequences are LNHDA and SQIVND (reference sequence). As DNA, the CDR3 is TGTGCCAGTAGTATAATGGGACTAGGCCCCCACGAGCAGTACTTC. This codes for CASSIMGLGPHEQYF.

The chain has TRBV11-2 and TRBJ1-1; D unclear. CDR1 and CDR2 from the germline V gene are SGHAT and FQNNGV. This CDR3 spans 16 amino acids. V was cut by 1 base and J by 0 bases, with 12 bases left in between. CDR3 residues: CASSLGVGRLNTEAFF. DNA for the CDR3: TGTGCCAGCAGCTTAGGAGTCGGCAGGCTGAACACTGAAGCTTTCTTT. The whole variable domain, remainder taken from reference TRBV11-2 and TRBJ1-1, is EAGVAQSPRYKIIEKRQSVAFWCNPISGHATLYWYQQILGQGPKLLIQFQNNGVVDDSQLPKDRFSAERLKGVDSTLKIQPAKLEDSAVYLCASSLGVGRLNTEAFFGQGTRLTVV.

The CDR3 DNA reads TGTGCCAGCTCAGAGATAGCGGGAGGGCCGAAAAACATTCAGTACTTC. This gives the protein CASSEIAGGPKNIQYF. J is TRBJ2-4 and V is TRBV18; 11 positions match TRBD2. The germline gives CDR1 KGHSH, CDR2 LQKENI. Trimming removed 5 bases from V and 4 bases from J; junction bases left unmatched: 7. The CDR3 consists of 16 residues.

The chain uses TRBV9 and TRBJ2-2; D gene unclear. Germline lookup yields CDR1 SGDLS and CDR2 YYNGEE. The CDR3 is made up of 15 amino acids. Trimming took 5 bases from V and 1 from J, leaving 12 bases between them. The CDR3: CASSDQAGNTGELFF. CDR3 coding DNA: TGTGCCAGCAGTGACCAAGCAGGGAACACCGGGGAGCTGTTTTTT.

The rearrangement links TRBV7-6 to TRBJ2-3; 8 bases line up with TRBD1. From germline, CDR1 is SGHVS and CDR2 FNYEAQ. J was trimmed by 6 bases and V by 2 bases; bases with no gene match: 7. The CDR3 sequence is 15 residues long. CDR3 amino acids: CASSLWTGRKDTQYF. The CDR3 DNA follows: TGTGCCAGCAGCTTATGGACAGGGCGGAAGGATACGCAGTATTTT.

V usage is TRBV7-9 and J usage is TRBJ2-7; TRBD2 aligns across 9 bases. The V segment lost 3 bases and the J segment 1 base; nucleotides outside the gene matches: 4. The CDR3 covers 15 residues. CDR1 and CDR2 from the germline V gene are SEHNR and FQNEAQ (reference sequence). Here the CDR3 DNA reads TGTGCCAGCAGCTTCAGGACTAGCGCTTCCTACGAGCAGTACTTC. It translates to CASSFRTSASYEQYF.

The CDR3 DNA reads TGCGCCAGCAGTCAATTACGCTCGGCCAGGGGCCATCAGCCCCAGCATTTT. This translates into CASSQLRSARGHQPQHF. The V gene is TRBV23-1, the J gene TRBJ1-5; weak D call: TRBD1 (6 bases). TRBV23-1 is an open reading frame whose function is uncertain. The CDR3 has 17 residues. V lost 1 base and J lost 5, with 18 bases in between.

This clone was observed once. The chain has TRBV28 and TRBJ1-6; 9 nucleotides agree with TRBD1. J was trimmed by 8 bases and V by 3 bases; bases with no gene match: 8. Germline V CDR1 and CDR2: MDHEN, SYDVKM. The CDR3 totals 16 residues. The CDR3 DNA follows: TGTGCCAGCAGTTTGCAAACCGGGACAGGGCATTCACCCCTCCACTTT. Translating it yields CASSLQTGTGHSPLHF.

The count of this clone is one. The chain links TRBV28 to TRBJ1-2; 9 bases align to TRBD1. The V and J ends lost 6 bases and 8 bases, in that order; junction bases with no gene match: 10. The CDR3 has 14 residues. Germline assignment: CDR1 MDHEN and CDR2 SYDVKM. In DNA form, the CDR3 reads TGTGCCAGCAGCCCTCACACAGGGGGCAGCGGCTACACCTTC. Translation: CASSPHTGGSGYTF.

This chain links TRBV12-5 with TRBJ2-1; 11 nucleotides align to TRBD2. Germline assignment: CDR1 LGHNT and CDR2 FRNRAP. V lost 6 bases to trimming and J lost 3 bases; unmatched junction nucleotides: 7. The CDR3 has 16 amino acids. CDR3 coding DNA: TGTGCTAGTGGACCTACCGGGACTAGCGGCTACAATGAGCAGTTCTTC. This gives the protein CASGPTGTSGYNEQFF.

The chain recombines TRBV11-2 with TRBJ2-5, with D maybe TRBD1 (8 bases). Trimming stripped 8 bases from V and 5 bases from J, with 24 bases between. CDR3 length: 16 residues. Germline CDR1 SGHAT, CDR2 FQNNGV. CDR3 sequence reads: CASCKQGGTSRETQYF. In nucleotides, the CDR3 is TGTGCCAGCTGCAAACAGGGGGGGACCTCGAGGGAGACCCAGTACTTC. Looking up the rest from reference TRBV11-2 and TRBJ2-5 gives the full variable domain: EAGVAQSPRYKIIEKRQSVAFWCNPISGHATLYWYQQILGQGPKLLIQFQNNGVVDDSQLPKDRFSAERLKGVDSTLKIQPAKLEDSAVYLCASCKQGGTSRETQYFGPGTRLLVL.

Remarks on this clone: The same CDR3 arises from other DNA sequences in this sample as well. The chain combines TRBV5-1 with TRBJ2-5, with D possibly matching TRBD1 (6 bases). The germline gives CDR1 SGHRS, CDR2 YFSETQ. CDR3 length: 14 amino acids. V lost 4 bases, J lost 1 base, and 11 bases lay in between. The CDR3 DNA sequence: TGCGCCAGCAGCCCCGGACAGCCCCAAGAGACCCAGTACTTC. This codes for CASSPGQPQETQYF. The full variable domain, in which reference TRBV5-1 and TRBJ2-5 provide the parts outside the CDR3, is KAGVTQTPRYLIKTRGQQVTLSCSPISGHRSVSWYQQTPGQGLQFLFEYFSETQRNKGNFPGRFSGRQFSNSRSEMNVSTLELGDSALYLCASSPGQPQETQYFGPGTRLLVL.

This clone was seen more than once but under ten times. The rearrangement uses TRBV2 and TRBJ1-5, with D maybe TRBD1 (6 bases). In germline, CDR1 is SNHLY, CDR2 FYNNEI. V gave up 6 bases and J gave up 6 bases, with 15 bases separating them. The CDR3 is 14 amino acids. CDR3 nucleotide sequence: TGTGCCAGCAGGGCAGGGGCTCCTGGTCAGCCCCAGCATTTT. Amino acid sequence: CASRAGAPGQPQHF.

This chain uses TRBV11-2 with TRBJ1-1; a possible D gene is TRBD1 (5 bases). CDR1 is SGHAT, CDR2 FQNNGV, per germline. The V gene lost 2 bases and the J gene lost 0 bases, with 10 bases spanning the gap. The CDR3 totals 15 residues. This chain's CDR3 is CASSLRRGMNTEAFF. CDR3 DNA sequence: TGTGCCAGCAGCTTACGGCGGGGCATGAACACTGAAGCTTTCTTT.

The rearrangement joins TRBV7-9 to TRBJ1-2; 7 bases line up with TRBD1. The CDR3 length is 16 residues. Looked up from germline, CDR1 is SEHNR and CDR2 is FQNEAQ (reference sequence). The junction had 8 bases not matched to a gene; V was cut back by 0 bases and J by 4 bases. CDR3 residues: CASSLARGDRSYGYTF. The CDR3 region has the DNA TGTGCCAGCAGCTTAGCTAGGGGGGACAGAAGCTATGGCTACACCTTC.

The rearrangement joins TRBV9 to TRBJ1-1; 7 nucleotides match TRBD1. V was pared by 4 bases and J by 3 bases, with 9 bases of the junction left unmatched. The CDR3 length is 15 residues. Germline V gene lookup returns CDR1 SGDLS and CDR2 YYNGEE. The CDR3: CASSPLTGAYTEAFF. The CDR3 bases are TGTGCCAGCAGCCCCCTAACAGGGGCCTACACTGAAGCTTTCTTT. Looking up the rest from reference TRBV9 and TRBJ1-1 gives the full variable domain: DSGVTQTPKHLITATGQRVTLRCSPRSGDLSVYWYQQSLDQGLQFLIQYYNGEERAKGNILERFSAQQFPDLHSELNLSSLELGDSALYFCASSPLTGAYTEAFFGQGTRLTVV.

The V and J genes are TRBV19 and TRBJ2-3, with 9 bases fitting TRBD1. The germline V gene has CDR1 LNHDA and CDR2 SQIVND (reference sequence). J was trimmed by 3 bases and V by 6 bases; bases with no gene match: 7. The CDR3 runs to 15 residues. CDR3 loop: CASSRPGQGTDTQYF. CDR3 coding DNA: TGTGCCAGTAGCCGTCCGGGACAGGGAACAGATACGCAGTATTTT.

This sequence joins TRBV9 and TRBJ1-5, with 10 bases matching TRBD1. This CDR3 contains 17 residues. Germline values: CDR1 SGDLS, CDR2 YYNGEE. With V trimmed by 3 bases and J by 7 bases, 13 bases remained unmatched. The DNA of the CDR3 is TGTGCCAGCAGCGCAACAGCCCGACAGGGGGCGGGACAGCCCCAGCATTTT. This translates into CASSATARQGAGQPQHF. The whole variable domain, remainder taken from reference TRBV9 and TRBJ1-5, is DSGVTQTPKHLITATGQRVTLRCSPRSGDLSVYWYQQSLDQGLQFLIQYYNGEERAKGNILERFSAQQFPDLHSELNLSSLELGDSALYFCASSATARQGAGQPQHFGDGTRLSIL.

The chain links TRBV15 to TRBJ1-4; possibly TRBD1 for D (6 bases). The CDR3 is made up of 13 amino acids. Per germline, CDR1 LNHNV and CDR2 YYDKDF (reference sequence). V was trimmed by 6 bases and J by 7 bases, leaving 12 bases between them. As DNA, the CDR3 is TGTGCCACCAGTAAGGGGGTGGTTGAAAAACTGTTTTTT. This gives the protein CATSKGVVEKLFF.